These 2 T cell receptor beta chains originate from one sample sequenced in a study of cytomegalovirus exposure and HLA in healthy donors. The PCR employed 60 Vbeta primers together with 13 Jbeta primers. TCRdb's copy holds only in-frame clones and misses some; the assay was immunoSEQ multiplex PCR. This table has about 140,000 clones, 84% appearing once. Sequencing was performed on PBMCs. Receptors originate from a boy aged 2 to 10 in good health and CMV-seronegative.

This sequence joins TRBV27 and TRBJ1-6, with 9 bases fitting TRBD1. Germline trimming cut 6 bases from V and 10 bases from J; bases unmatched to any gene: 13. CDR3 length: 16 residues. Looked up from germline, CDR1 is MNHEY and CDR2 is SMNVEV (reference sequence). The CDR3 nucleotides read TGTGCCAGCAGCATCCCCCGGGACAGGGATGGGTCACCCCTCCACTTT. Protein product: CASSIPRDRDGSPLHF.

The chain combines TRBV5-6 with TRBJ2-1, with 8 bases lining up with TRBD2. The CDR3 loop spans 16 amino acids. Per germline, CDR1 SGHDT and CDR2 YYEEEE. V trimming: 0 bases; J trimming: 7 bases; junction bases outside the gene matches: 9. CDR3 amino acids: CASSLDRGRYGNEQFF. In DNA form, the CDR3 reads TGTGCCAGCAGCTTGGATCGCGGGAGGTACGGTAATGAGCAGTTCTTC.